This TCR beta chain is drawn from a study of blood T cell repertoires in COVID-19. Trimming stripped 1 base from V and 2 bases from J, with 15 bases between. The CDR3 length is 16 residues. This table comes from immunoSEQ multiplex PCR, and its TCRdb copy is limited to in-frame clones, with some not included. The sample carries about 370,000 clones, approximately 88% recorded once. A Seattle source enrolled patients during active infection and followed them longitudinally. The receptor's source is a woman aged 25 to 45 with COVID-19, enrolled during active disease. The J gene is TRBJ2-7, the V gene TRBV23-1, with D possibly TRBD1 on 6 matching bases. TRBV23-1 is treated as an ORF (open reading frame) with a function not yet certain. The specimen was peripheral blood. The CDR3 loop reads CASSQCQGRETYEQYF. The CDR3, as DNA: TGCGCCAGCAGTCAATGTCAGGGGCGTGAAACCTACGAGCAGTACTTC.